The sequence of this TCR beta chain was determined in a study of vaccination effects on CD4 cells after COVID-19. The table lists this clone with a count of one. Its specificity is unknown. Germline CDR1 is LNHDA and CDR2 is SQIVND (reference sequence). The CDR3 loop spans 18 amino acids. V was shortened by 6 bases and J by 3 bases, with 26 bases between the two germline ends. The method was immunoSEQ multiplex PCR; TCRdb's version includes in-frame clones alone and lacks a portion of them. The repertoire includes about 73,000 clones, roughly 74% of them detected once, and around 3% sits in the top ten. Sequencing in the ViraFEST assay came after antigen-specific CD4+ T cells had been expanded with viral peptide pools, which were used to stimulate PBMC. Upon completion of around eleven days in culture, CD4+ T cells were isolated. Vaccine recipients, nucleocapsid antibody negative, had no prior SARS-CoV-2 infection. They grew a few million PBMC in each well, adding 10 IU/ml IL-2 and around 10 ug/ml peptides. Each culture had half its medium swapped for IL-2 medium on days 3 and 7.

The starting material was CD4+ T cells from PBMCs cultured with HCoV-NL63 spike peptides, obtained before COVID-19 vaccination. This TCR was recovered from a human donor who received a COVID-19 vaccine. The V gene is TRBV19, the J gene TRBJ1-1, with unresolved D. CDR3 DNA: TGTGCCAGTAGCGGGTCCTCCACAAAGGCCCCAAGCTACACTGAAGCTTTCTTT. Translated, it gives CASSGSSTKAPSYTEAFF. Full variable domain (remainder filled in from reference TRBV19 and TRBJ1-1): DGGITQSPKYLFRKEGQNVTLSCEQNLNHDAMYWYRQDPGQGLRLIYYSQIVNDFQKGDIAEGYSVSREKKESFPLTVTSAQKNPTAFYLCASSGSSTKAPSYTEAFFGQGTRLTVV.